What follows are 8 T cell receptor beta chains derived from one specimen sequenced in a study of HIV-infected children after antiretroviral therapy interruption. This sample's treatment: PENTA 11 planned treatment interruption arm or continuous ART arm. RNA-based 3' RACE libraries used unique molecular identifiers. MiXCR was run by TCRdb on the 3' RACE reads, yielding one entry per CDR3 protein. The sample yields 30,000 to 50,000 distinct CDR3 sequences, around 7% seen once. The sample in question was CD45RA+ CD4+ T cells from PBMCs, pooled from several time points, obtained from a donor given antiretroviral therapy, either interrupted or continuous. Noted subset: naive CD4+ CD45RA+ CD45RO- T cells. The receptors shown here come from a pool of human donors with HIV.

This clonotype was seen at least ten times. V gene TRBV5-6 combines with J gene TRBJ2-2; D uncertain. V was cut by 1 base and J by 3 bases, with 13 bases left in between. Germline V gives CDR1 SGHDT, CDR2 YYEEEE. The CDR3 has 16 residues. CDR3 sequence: CASSLRAPLDTGELFF. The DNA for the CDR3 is TGTGCCAGCAGCTTGCGGGCGCCCCTGGACACCGGGGAGCTGTTTTTT. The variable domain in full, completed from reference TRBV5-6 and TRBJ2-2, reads DAGVTQSPTHLIKTRGQQVTLRCSPKSGHDTVSWYQQALGQGPQFIFQYYEEEERQRGNFPDRFSGHQFPNYSSELNVNALLLGDSALYLCASSLRAPLDTGELFFGEGSRLTVL.

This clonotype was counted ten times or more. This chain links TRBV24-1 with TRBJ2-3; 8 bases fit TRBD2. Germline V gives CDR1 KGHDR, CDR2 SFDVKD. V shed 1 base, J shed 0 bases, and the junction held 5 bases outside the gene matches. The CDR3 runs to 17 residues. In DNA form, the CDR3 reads TGTGCCACCAGTGATTTTAGAGCGGGGGTTAGCACAGATACGCAGTATTTT. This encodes CATSDFRAGVSTDTQYF.

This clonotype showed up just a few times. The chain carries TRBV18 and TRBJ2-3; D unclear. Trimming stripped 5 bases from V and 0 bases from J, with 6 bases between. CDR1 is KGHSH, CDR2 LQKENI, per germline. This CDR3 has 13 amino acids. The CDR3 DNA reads TGTGCCAGCTCAGGGCTTAGCACAGATACGCAGTATTTT. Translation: CASSGLSTDTQYF. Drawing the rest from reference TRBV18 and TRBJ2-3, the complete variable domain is NAGVMQNPRHLVRRRGQEARLRCSPMKGHSHVYWYRQLPEEGLKFMVYLQKENIIDESGMPKERFSAEFPKEGPSILRIQQVVRGDSAAYFCASSGLSTDTQYFGPGTRLTVL.

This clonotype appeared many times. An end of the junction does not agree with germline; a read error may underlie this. CDR3 DNA sequence: TGCGCCGGCAGCCGGGACAGGGGCCTCACGAAGAACACCGGGGAGCTGTTTTTT. Amino acid sequence: CAGSRDRGLTKNTGELFF. The J gene is TRBJ2-2, the V gene TRBV10-1; 10 bases are shared with TRBD1. CDR3 length: 18 residues. In germline, CDR1 is WNHNN, CDR2 SYGVQD (reference sequence).

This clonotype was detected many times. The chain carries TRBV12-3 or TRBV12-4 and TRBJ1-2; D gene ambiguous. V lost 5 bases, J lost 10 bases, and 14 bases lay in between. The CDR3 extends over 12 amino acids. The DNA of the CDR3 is TGTGCCAGCAGTAACGCCCCCCGGGACTACACCTTC. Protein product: CASSNAPRDYTF.

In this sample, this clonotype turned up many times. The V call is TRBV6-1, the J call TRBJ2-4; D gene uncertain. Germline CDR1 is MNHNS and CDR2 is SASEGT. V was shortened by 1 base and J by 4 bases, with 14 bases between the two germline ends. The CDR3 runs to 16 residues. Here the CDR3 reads CASSEVSRVQKNIQYF. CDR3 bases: TGTGCCAGCAGTGAAGTTAGTCGTGTCCAAAAAAACATTCAGTACTTC.

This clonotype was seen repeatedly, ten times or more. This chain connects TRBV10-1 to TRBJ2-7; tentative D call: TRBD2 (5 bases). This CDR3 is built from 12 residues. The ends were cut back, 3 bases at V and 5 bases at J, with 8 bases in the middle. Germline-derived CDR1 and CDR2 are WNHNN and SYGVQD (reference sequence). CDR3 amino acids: CASSDLRDEQYF. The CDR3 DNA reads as TGCGCCAGCAGTGATTTGAGGGACGAGCAGTACTTC.

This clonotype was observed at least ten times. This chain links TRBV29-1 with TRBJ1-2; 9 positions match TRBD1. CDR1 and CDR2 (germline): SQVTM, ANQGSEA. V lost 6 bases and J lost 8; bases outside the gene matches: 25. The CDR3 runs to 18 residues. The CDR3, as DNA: TGCAGCGTAGCCACCCGCGGGACAGGGTCTAGAGTCGCAACGGGCTACACCTTC. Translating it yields CSVATRGTGSRVATGYTF.